These 13 T cell receptor beta chains share one sample of origin, sequenced in a study of CD8 T cells in ankylosing spondylitis. One entry per CDR3 protein, called by TCRdb with MiXCR from the 5' RACE reads. The sample includes 150,000 to 200,000 distinct CDR3 sequences, roughly 13% seen only once; the top ten take approximately 11%. Sequenced: blood, either unsorted or a sorted T cell fraction (not recorded which). The source of these receptors is a female donor with ankylosing spondylitis or in good health (not recorded which).

This clonotype was seen ten or more times. An end of the junction differs from the germline gene, which may be a read error. The chain joins TRBV5-1 to TRBJ2-1; TRBD2 matches 10 bases. This CDR3 comprises 12 residues. Germline CDR1 reads SGHRS; CDR2 reads YFSETQ. CDR3 region: CASSQGTSEGIF. Here the CDR3 DNA reads TGCGCCAGCAGCCAGGGGACTAGCGAGGGTATCTTC.

Worth noting for this clonotype: This may be a read error, as it is one base from a much larger clone. The V and J genes are TRBV7-3 and TRBJ2-2; a weak D match, TRBD1 (5 bases). Germline-derived CDR1 and CDR2 are SGHTA and FQGTGA. The CDR3 is 15 residues long. The CDR3 sequence: CASSLTGAKTGELFF. The CDR3 DNA sequence: TGTGCCAGCAGCTTAACAGGGGCGAAAACCGGGGAGCTGTTTTTT.

The table lists this clonotype with many counts. The chain links TRBV20-1 to TRBJ1-1; D call uncertain. The V and J ends lost 6 bases and 6 bases respectively, with 14 bases between them. Germline V gene data show CDR1 as DFQATT and CDR2 as SNEGSKA (reference sequence). This CDR3 is built from 12 residues. The CDR3 bases are TGCAGTGCCAAGGAGAAGAGCGCTGAAGCTTTCTTT. The encoded protein is CSAKEKSAEAFF.

This clonotype was counted at least ten times. The genes are TRBV7-2 and TRBJ1-2; 8 nucleotides line up with TRBD1. CDR1 and CDR2 (germline): SGHTA, FQGNSA. V shed 5 bases, J shed 5 bases, and the junction held 7 bases outside the gene matches. The CDR3 totals 14 residues. CDR3 nucleotides: TGTGCCAGCAGCCAACAGGGGGTGGGGTATGGCTACACCTTC. It encodes CASSQQGVGYGYTF.

This clonotype was detected many times. V is TRBV3-1 and J is TRBJ1-5; D remains unclear. Trimming stripped 1 base from V and 0 bases from J, with 7 bases between. Germline CDR1 and CDR2: LGHDT and YNNKEL (reference sequence). The CDR3 extends over 15 amino acids. The CDR3 region has the DNA TGTGCCAGCAGCCAAGGGCCGACTAGCAATCAGCCCCAGCATTTT. Its translation: CASSQGPTSNQPQHF.

The sample holds a few counts of this clonotype. One junction end disagrees with the germline gene, perhaps due to a read error. V is TRBV24-1 and J is TRBJ1-2, with TRBD1 identical over 7 bases. CDR1 is KGHDR, CDR2 SFDVKD, per germline. The CDR3 runs to 13 residues. CDR3 coding DNA: TGTGCCACAAGTGCAGGGGGGAGAGATGGCTACACCTTC. This codes for CATSAGGRDGYTF.

About this clonotype: A read error may explain this, as a much larger clone is one base away. The chain recombines TRBV20-1 with TRBJ1-2; D remains ambiguous. Germline V gene data show CDR1 as DFQATT and CDR2 as SNEGSKA (reference sequence). This CDR3 spans 13 amino acids. The germline V and J ends were trimmed by 2 bases and 0 bases, with 7 bases remaining between them. The CDR3 region is CSARMRANYGYTF. The CDR3 DNA reads as TGCAGTGCTAGAATGCGGGCTAACTATGGCTACACCTTC.

This clonotype has more than one count but fewer than ten. The chain uses TRBV7-2 and TRBJ2-1; D ambiguous. The CDR3 consists of 16 residues. Germline CDR1 SGHTA, CDR2 FQGNSA. Trimming left V 1 base short and J 6 bases short, with 16 bases between. CDR3 amino acids: CASSLGWTSWVNEQFF. The CDR3 region has the DNA TGTGCCAGCAGCTTAGGCTGGACGTCGTGGGTCAATGAGCAGTTCTTC.

At least ten counts were recorded for this clonotype. The CDR3 DNA reads as TGTGCCAGCAGTGCCGCTTTTCGGGGCGCTGAAGCTTTCTTT. Its protein product is CASSAAFRGAEAFF. This chain joins TRBV12-3 or TRBV12-4 and TRBJ1-1; the D gene is possibly TRBD1 (5 bases). Trimming pared 5 bases from V and 6 bases from J, leaving 16 bases between. This CDR3 has 14 residues.

Note on this clonotype: A much bigger clone sits one base away, suggesting this may be a read error. The chain combines TRBV6-5 with TRBJ1-4; D is unresolved. From germline, CDR1 is MNHEY and CDR2 SVGAGI. The length of the CDR3 is 16 residues. The DNA for the CDR3 is TGTGCCAGCAGTTCCGACGCAGGTCACCAGAATGAAAAACTGTCTTTT. It specifies CASSSDAGHQNEKLSF.

This clonotype rates as medium-sized. V is TRBV20-1 and J is TRBJ2-1; perhaps TRBD2 as D (6 bases). In germline, CDR1 is DFQATT, CDR2 SNEGSKA (reference sequence). The CDR3 sequence is 13 residues long. Trimming shortened V by 6 bases and J by 7 bases, and 16 bases separated the two germline ends. CDR3 in DNA: TGCAGTGCGGAGGGTAGTGATATGAATGAGCAGTTCTTC. It yields the protein CSAEGSDMNEQFF.

This clonotype was detected a few times. The chain recombines TRBV4-3 with TRBJ2-1; 9 bases align to TRBD2. The junction had 5 bases not matched to a gene; V was cut back by 0 bases and J by 8 bases. The CDR3 is 15 residues long. The germline V gene encodes CDR1 LGHNA and CDR2 YSLEER. This CDR3 reads CASSQDPSGNDEQFF. Here the CDR3 DNA reads TGCGCCAGCAGCCAAGATCCTAGCGGGAATGATGAGCAGTTCTTC.

This clonotype showed up many times. The chain employs TRBV7-2 and TRBJ1-2; D is possibly TRBD1 (5 bases). This CDR3 comprises 13 residues. V was cut by 5 bases and J by 4 bases, with 11 bases left in between. CDR1 SGHTA and CDR2 FQGNSA come from the germline V gene. The CDR3 coding sequence is TGTGCCAGCAGCCGGGACGGATCCTATGGCTACACCTTC. It encodes CASSRDGSYGYTF.